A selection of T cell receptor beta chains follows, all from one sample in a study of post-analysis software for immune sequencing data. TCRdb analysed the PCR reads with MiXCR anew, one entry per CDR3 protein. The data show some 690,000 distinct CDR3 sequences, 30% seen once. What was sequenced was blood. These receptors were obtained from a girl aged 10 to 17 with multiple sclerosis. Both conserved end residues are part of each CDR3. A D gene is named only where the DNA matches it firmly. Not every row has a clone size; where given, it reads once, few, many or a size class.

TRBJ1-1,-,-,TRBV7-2,CASSLPGGGTEAFF,TGTGCCAGCAGCTTACCGGGGGGCGGGACTGAAGCTTTCTTT
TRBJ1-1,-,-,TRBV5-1,CASSARAQRNTEAFF,TGCGCCAGCAGCGCAAGGGCACAGAGGAACACTGAAGCTTTCTTT
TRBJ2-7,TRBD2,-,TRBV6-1,CASGTCESGLTYEQYF,TGTGCCAGCGGGACCTGTGAATCGGGACTAACCTACGAGCAGTACTTC
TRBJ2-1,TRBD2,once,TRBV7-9,CASSFSSGFHNEQFF,TGTGCCAGCAGCTTCTCTAGCGGGTTCCACAATGAGCAGTTCTTC
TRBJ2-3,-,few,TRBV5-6,CASSLTIPPRDTQYF,TGTGCCAGCAGCTTGACGATACCACCGCGGGATACGCAGTATTTT
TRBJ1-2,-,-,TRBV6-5,CASSYGGSNYGYTF,TGTGCCAGCAGTTACGGGGGTTCCAACTATGGCTACACCTTC
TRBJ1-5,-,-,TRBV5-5,CASSLVVLGNQPQHF,TGTGCCAGCAGCTTGGTCGTATTAGGCAATCAGCCCCAGCATTTT
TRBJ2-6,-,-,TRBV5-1,CASSTSGLSGANVLTF,TGCGCCAGCAGCACCTCAGGGTTGTCCGGGGCCAACGTCCTGACTTTC
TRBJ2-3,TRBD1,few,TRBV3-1,CTSSLDRGTDTQYF,TGTACCAGCAGCTTGGACAGGGGTACAGATACGCAGTATTTT
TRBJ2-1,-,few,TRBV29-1,CSVEWGSYNEQFF,TGCAGCGTTGAGTGGGGATCCTACAATGAGCAGTTCTTC
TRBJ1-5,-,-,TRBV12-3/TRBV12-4,CASSPPQGGTQPQHF,TGTGCCAGCAGCCCGCCGCAGGGAGGCACTCAGCCCCAGCATTTT
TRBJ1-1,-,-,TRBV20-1,CSARQTTSEAFF,TGCAGTGCTAGGCAGACGACATCTGAAGCTTTCTTT
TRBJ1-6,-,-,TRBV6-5,CASRRTLLLGSPLHF,TGCGCCAGCAGGAGAACTCTCCTCCTGGGTTCACCCCTCCACTTT
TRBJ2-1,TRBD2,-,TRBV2,CASSEGGRVAEEQFF,TGTGCCAGCAGTGAAGGCGGGAGGGTAGCCGAGGAGCAGTTCTTC
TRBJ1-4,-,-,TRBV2,CASSETGQQNEKLFF,TGTGCCAGCAGTGAAACAGGACAGCAGAATGAAAAACTGTTTTTT
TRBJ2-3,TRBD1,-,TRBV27,CASSLSRTGRITDTQYF,TGTGCCAGCAGTTTATCCCGGACAGGGAGGATCACAGATACGCAGTATTTT
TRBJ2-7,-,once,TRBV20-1,CSAGDGHSYEQYF,TGCAGTGCAGGGGACGGACACTCCTACGAGCAGTACTTC
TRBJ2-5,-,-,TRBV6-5,CASSPFPYQETQYF,TGTGCCAGCAGCCCCTTCCCGTACCAAGAGACCCAGTACTTC
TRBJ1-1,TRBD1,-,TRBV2,CASRSQGAGTEAFF,TGTGCCAGCAGATCCCAGGGGGCGGGCACTGAAGCTTTCTTT
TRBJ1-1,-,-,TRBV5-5,CASSLSRWNTEAFF,TGTGCCAGCAGCTTGTCACGGTGGAACACTGAAGCTTTCTTT
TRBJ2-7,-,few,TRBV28,CASSLVQAAPYEQYF,TGTGCCAGCAGTTTAGTACAGGCGGCCCCCTACGAGCAGTACTTC
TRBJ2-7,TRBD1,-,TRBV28,CASSSPGTESYEQYF,TGTGCCAGCAGTTCCCCCGGGACAGAATCCTACGAGCAGTACTTC
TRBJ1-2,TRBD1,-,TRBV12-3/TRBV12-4,CASSPTGQFYGYTF,TGTGCCAGCAGTCCCACGGGACAGTTCTATGGCTACACCTTC
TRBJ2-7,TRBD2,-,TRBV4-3,CASSEGTSGAYEQYF,TGCGCCAGCAGCGAAGGGACTAGCGGAGCTTACGAGCAGTACTTC
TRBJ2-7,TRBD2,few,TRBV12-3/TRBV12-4,CASSFFVGLAYF,TGTGCCAGCAGTTTTTTCGTGGGACTAGCCTACTTC
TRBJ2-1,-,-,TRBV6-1,CASSVGGAGILNEQFF,TGTGCCAGCAGTGTAGGTGGGGCAGGGATTTTGAATGAGCAGTTCTTC
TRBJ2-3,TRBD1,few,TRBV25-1,CASGRQGSTDTQYF,TGTGCCAGCGGCAGACAGGGGAGCACAGATACGCAGTATTTT
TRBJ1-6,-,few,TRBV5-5,CASSLWLSDSPLHF,TGTGCCAGCAGCTTATGGCTGTCAGATTCACCCCTCCACTTT
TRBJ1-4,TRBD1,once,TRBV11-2,CASSPIKGRGLNEKLFF,TGTGCCAGCAGCCCAATAAAGGGTAGGGGGCTTAATGAAAAACTGTTTTTT
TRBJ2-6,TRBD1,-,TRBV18,CASSPLTQTGSGANVLTF,TGTGCCAGCTCACCGCTGACCCAGACAGGGTCTGGGGCCAACGTCCTGACTTTC
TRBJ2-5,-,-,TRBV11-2,CASSLVLSPQETQYF,TGTGCCAGCAGCTTAGTTCTCTCCCCTCAAGAGACCCAGTACTTC
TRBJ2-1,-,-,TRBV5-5,CASSLVSFDEQFF,TGTGCCAGCAGCTTGGTGTCGTTCGATGAGCAGTTCTTC
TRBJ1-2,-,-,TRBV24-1,CATSDAGGKYGYTF,TGTGCCACCAGTGACGCCGGGGGGAAGTATGGCTACACCTTC
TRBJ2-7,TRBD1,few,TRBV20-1,CSALTGGNEQYF,TGCAGTGCTTTGACAGGGGGCAACGAGCAGTACTTC
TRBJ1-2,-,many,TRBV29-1,CSVERGNTGLTMDGYTF,TGCAGCGTTGAGAGGGGAAATACGGGCCTAACTATGGATGGCTACACCTTC
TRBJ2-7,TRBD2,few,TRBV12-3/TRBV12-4,CASSLAPGGEQYF,TGTGCCAGCAGTTTAGCCCCGGGGGGCGAGCAGTACTTC
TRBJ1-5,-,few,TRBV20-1,CSASGQQDQPQHF,TGCAGTGCTAGCGGACAGCAGGATCAGCCCCAGCATTTT
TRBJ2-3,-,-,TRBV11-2,CASSFLPTSTDTQYF,TGTGCCAGCAGCTTCCTCCCGACTAGCACAGATACGCAGTATTTT
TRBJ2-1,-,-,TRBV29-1,CSVVWRSSYNEQFF,TGCAGCGTTGTTTGGCGGTCCTCCTACAATGAGCAGTTCTTC
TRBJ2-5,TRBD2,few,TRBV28,CASSPSGTSGSWGQTTQYF,TGTGCCAGCAGTCCCTCCGGGACTAGCGGGAGTTGGGGTCAAACGACCCAGTACTTC
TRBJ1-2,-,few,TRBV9,CASSVGDQGSYGYTF,TGTGCCAGCAGCGTCGGAGATCAGGGATCCTATGGCTACACCTTC
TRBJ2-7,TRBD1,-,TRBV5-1,CASRTGYPYEQYF,TGCGCCAGTCGGACAGGTTATCCCTACGAGCAGTACTTC
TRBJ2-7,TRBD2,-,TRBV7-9,CASSLVGGRAHEQYF,TGTGCCAGCAGCTTAGTAGGCGGGAGGGCTCACGAGCAGTACTTC
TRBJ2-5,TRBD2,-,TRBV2,CASSGGPSGRGETQYF,TGTGCCAGCAGTGGAGGGCCTAGCGGGAGGGGCGAGACCCAGTACTTC
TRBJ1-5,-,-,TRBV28,CASSPHEGAGNQPQHF,TGTGCCAGCAGTCCCCACGAAGGGGCGGGCAATCAGCCCCAGCATTTT
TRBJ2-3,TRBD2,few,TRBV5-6,CASSQQGLAGSDTQYF,TGTGCCAGCAGCCAGCAGGGACTAGCGGGATCAGATACGCAGTATTTT
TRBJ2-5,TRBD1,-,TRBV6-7,CAADRGKTQYF,TGTGCCGCGGACAGGGGGAAGACCCAGTACTTC
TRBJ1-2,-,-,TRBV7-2,CASSPSRVEGYTF,TGTGCCAGCAGCCCGTCCCGGGTCGAGGGCTACACCTTC
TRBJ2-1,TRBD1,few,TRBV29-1,CSVEGGQGSYNEQFF,TGCAGCGTTGAAGGGGGACAGGGGTCCTACAATGAGCAGTTCTTC
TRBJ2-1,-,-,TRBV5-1,CASSLGSAGNPQFF,TGCGCCAGCAGCTTGGGGTCGGCTGGGAATCCGCAGTTCTTC